The TCR beta chain under discussion was sequenced for a study of shared clonotypes between healthy human individuals. V lost 5 bases and J lost 2, with 6 bases in between. This CDR3 contains 12 residues. The germline CDR1 and CDR2 sequences are KGHSH and LQKENI. Here immunoSEQ multiplex PCR was the method, and the copy in TCRdb shows in-frame clones only, minus some. The sample has nearly 1 million clones, approximately 76% seen once. The sequencing sample was made of memory CD4+ T cells sorted from blood. Specified subset: CD45RA-negative fraction. V is TRBV18 and J is TRBJ2-5; unclear D gene. The clonotype was recovered from a man younger than 35 in good health. The CDR3 nucleotides are TGTGCCAGCTCATCAGCACAAGAGACCCAGTACTTC. Its protein product is CASSSAQETQYF.